Shown below are 23 T cell receptor beta chains from a single sample sequenced in a study of T cell changes during pregnancy in multiple sclerosis. Clones were sequenced by immunoSEQ multiplex PCR, and TCRdb holds only the in-frame ones, with some missing. The sample holds roughly 42,000 clones, 75% to 95% seen once. This sample comprised CD4+ T cells from peripheral blood mononuclear cells, obtained in the second trimester of pregnancy. These receptors were collected from a female donor in good health, enrolled as a control in a pregnancy study.

J is TRBJ2-2 and V is TRBV27; D ambiguous. The CDR3 is 14 residues long. Looked up from germline, CDR1 is MNHEY and CDR2 is SMNVEV (reference sequence). The germline V and J ends were trimmed by 4 bases and 4 bases, with 10 bases remaining between them. CDR3 coding DNA: TGTGCCAGCAGTTCCCGAACGGGCACCGGGGAGCTGTTTTTT. Translating it yields CASSSRTGTGELFF.

The chain couples TRBV5-1 to TRBJ2-7; D unresolved. The CDR3 runs 14 residues. Looked up from germline, CDR1 is SGHRS and CDR2 is YFSETQ. Trimming stripped 0 bases from V and 3 bases from J, with 10 bases between. The CDR3 here is CASSLGGSNYEQYF. The CDR3 nucleotides read TGCGCCAGCAGCTTGGGAGGCTCAAACTACGAGCAGTACTTC.

This sequence joins TRBV5-8 and TRBJ2-7; TRBD1 matches 7 bases. The CDR3 is 16 amino acids. Germline lookup yields CDR1 SGHTS and CDR2 YDEGEE. V gave up 4 bases and J gave up 7 bases; unmatched junction bases: 17. In nucleotides, the CDR3 is TGTGCCAGCAGCCCCCGGGACAGAACCCCCCCCATGGAGCAGTACTTC. Translated: CASSPRDRTPPMEQYF.

The chain joins TRBV19 to TRBJ1-4, with D hard to call. V was cut by 8 bases and J by 5 bases, with 18 bases left in between. This CDR3 region has 15 residues. Germline values: CDR1 LNHDA, CDR2 SQIVND (reference sequence). In nucleotides, the CDR3 is TGTGCCAGTCAATCTCACAGAGCCCTGAATGAAAAACTGTTTTTT. This codes for CASQSHRALNEKLFF.

DNA for the CDR3: TGTGCCAGCACCGCGGGGGGCGGGAGTTGGGGTGAGCAGTTCTTC. It specifies CASTAGGGSWGEQFF. The chain links TRBV7-2 to TRBJ2-1; TRBD2 matches 8 bases. V dropped 7 bases and J dropped 9; count of bases not matched to a gene: 14. Germline V gene lookup returns CDR1 SGHTA and CDR2 FQGNSA. The CDR3 length is 15 residues.

This chain links TRBV7-2 with TRBJ1-5; 7 nucleotides align to TRBD1. With V trimmed by 5 bases and J by 3 bases, 10 bases remained unmatched. The length of the CDR3 is 16 residues. Looked up from germline, CDR1 is SGHTA and CDR2 is FQGNSA. The CDR3 coding sequence is TGTGCCAGCAGCATGAACTCACAGGGGCTCAATCAGCCCCAGCATTTT. Translating it yields CASSMNSQGLNQPQHF.

The chain recombines TRBV30 with TRBJ2-7, with 8 bases matching TRBD2. CDR1 GTSNPN and CDR2 SVGIG come from the germline V gene (reference sequence). The junction had 12 bases not matched to a gene; V was cut back by 0 bases and J by 5 bases. The CDR3 spans 16 residues. CDR3 residues: CAWSVKESGSFHEQYF. As DNA, the CDR3 is TGTGCCTGGAGTGTAAAGGAGAGCGGGAGTTTCCACGAGCAGTACTTC.

The chain employs TRBV18 and TRBJ1-4, with a possible D match to TRBD1 (6 bases). The CDR3 spans 14 residues. V lost 6 bases, J lost 6 bases, and 14 bases lay in between. Looked up from germline, CDR1 is KGHSH and CDR2 is LQKENI. In nucleotides, the CDR3 is TGTGCCAGCTCGGACAGTCAAGGTGATGAAAAACTGTTTTTT. Its protein is CASSDSQGDEKLFF.

The chain uses TRBV11-2 and TRBJ1-3, with 8 bases that match TRBD1. Germline V gene sequence: CDR1 SGHAT, CDR2 FQNNGV. V was clipped by 8 bases and J by 0 bases; unmatched bases: 12. The CDR3 loop spans 17 amino acids. CDR3 in amino acids: CASEPPTGGSSGNTIYF. CDR3 coding DNA: TGTGCCAGCGAACCACCCACAGGGGGGAGCTCTGGAAACACCATATATTTT.

The CDR3 DNA is TGTGCCAGCAGCTTAGGGACTAGCGGGAGCCAGGGGGAGACCCAGTACTTC. Translation: CASSLGTSGSQGETQYF. The chain joins TRBV7-3 to TRBJ2-5; TRBD2 agrees at 14 bases. Germline values: CDR1 SGHTA, CDR2 FQGTGA. V lost 2 bases to trimming and J lost 5 bases; unmatched junction nucleotides: 7. CDR3 length equals 17 residues.

This chain joins TRBV27 and TRBJ2-1, with 9 bases that match TRBD1. V lost 5 bases to trimming and J lost 12 bases; unmatched junction nucleotides: 17. The CDR3 is 16 residues long. Looked up from germline, CDR1 is MNHEY and CDR2 is SMNVEV (reference sequence). CDR3 protein: CASSINPGQGVSGQFF. CDR3 coding DNA: TGTGCCAGCAGTATTAATCCGGGACAGGGCGTCTCTGGGCAGTTCTTC.

The gene calls are TRBV28 and TRBJ1-5; 8 nucleotides agree with TRBD1. V lost 8 bases, J lost 6 bases, and 9 bases stayed unmatched. This CDR3 has 14 residues. In germline, CDR1 is MDHEN, CDR2 SYDVKM. For the CDR3, the DNA is TGTGCCAGCCGACCAGGGGGCGTGGGTCAGCCCCAGCATTTT. It specifies CASRPGGVGQPQHF.

This CDR3 is CASSGLAGGYQETQYF. CDR3 sequence (DNA): TGTGCCAGCAGCGGACTAGCGGGGGGCTACCAAGAGACCCAGTACTTC. This chain uses TRBV9 with TRBJ2-5, with TRBD2 identical over 13 bases. The ends lost 3 bases at V and 0 bases at J; junction bases unmatched: 2. The CDR3 has 16 residues. Germline loops: CDR1 SGDLS, CDR2 YYNGEE.

This clone was seen just once. This sequence joins TRBV7-2 and TRBJ2-2, with 8 bases aligning to TRBD2. Germline V gives CDR1 SGHTA, CDR2 FQGNSA. This CDR3 is built from 16 residues. After removal of 6 bases from V and 5 bases from J, the junction contained 11 bases not matched to a gene. The DNA for the CDR3 is TGTGCCAGCAGACCCTGGGCGGGAGGAAGGACCGGGGAGCTGTTTTTT. This sequence encodes CASRPWAGGRTGELFF.

The table lists this clone with a count of one. For the CDR3, the DNA is TGTGCCAGCAGTTCCACCGGGACTAGCCGCCCCTACGAGCAGTACTTC. Translated: CASSSTGTSRPYEQYF. The chain uses TRBV28 and TRBJ2-7, with 9 nucleotides matching TRBD2. Per the germline V gene, CDR1 is MDHEN and CDR2 is SYDVKM. The length of the CDR3 is 16 residues. V lost 4 bases and J lost 2; bases outside the gene matches: 9. Looking up the rest from reference TRBV28 and TRBJ2-7 gives the full variable domain: DVKVTQSSRYLVKRTGEKVFLECVQDMDHENMFWYRQDPGLGLRLIYFSYDVKMKEKGDIPEGYSVSREKKERFSLILESASTNQTSMYLCASSSTGTSRPYEQYFGPGTRLTVT.

This clone was counted a single time. The chain employs TRBV11-1 and TRBJ2-7; 14 bases match TRBD2. The V gene end was trimmed by 5 bases and the J gene end by 4 bases; junction bases not matched to a gene: 10. The CDR3 has 17 residues. Per germline, CDR1 SGHAT and CDR2 FQDESV (reference sequence). The CDR3, as DNA: TGTGCCAGCAGCGCGGGACTAGCGGGAGTGGGGGGTTACGAGCAGTACTTC. This codes for CASSAGLAGVGGYEQYF.

This rearrangement joins TRBV29-1 to TRBJ2-5; 8 bases align to TRBD1. J gave up 3 bases and V 3 bases, and 6 bases lay outside the gene matches. From germline, CDR1 is SQVTM and CDR2 ANQGSEA. There are 14 residues in the CDR3. The CDR3 loop is CSVDRGLRKETQYF. CDR3 sequence (DNA): TGCAGCGTTGACAGGGGGCTCAGGAAAGAGACCCAGTACTTC.

The chain joins TRBV5-5 to TRBJ1-2; a possible D gene is TRBD1 (5 bases). Between the trimmed V and J ends, which lost 4 bases and 7 bases, there was a span of 14 bases. The CDR3 covers 13 residues. Germline CDR1 reads SGHKS; CDR2 reads YYEKEE (reference sequence). The chain's CDR3 is CASSPDGDSGYTF. The CDR3 DNA follows: TGTGCCAGCAGCCCCGACGGGGACTCTGGCTACACCTTC.

The CDR3, as DNA: TGTGCTAGTGGTTTGGCCAACAGGGTTGCCCAGTACTTC. Amino acid sequence: CASGLANRVAQYF. V gene TRBV12-5 combines with J gene TRBJ2-5, with a tentative D call TRBD1 (6 bases). V dropped 1 base and J dropped 9 bases, with 12 bases sitting between them. Germline lookup yields CDR1 LGHNT and CDR2 FRNRAP. The CDR3 spans 13 residues.

This clone was detected once. The germline gene is not matched at one end of the junction; a read error may be the cause. J is TRBJ1-3 and V is TRBV19; 8 bases agree with TRBD1. The CDR3 loop spans 13 amino acids. Germline CDR1 is LNHDA and CDR2 is SQIVND (reference sequence). The CDR3 region has the DNA TGTGCCAGTACTATCCCGGGACAGGTCCATATCCATTTT. Encoded protein: CASTIPGQVHIHF.

This chain uses TRBV9 with TRBJ2-1; 7 bases match TRBD1. Unmatched junction bases numbered 16, after V lost 3 bases and J lost 7 bases. Germline V gives CDR1 SGDLS, CDR2 YYNGEE. This CDR3 has 17 residues. The CDR3 DNA sequence: TGTGCCAGCAGCGCGAGGACAGGACGAAAGGGTCAGAATGAGCAGTTCTTC. Its protein is CASSARTGRKGQNEQFF.

The CDR3 DNA reads TGTGCCAGCAGCGTAGATGGACTCCTTCGGACCGGGGAGCTGTTTTTT. Encoded protein: CASSVDGLLRTGELFF. The chain uses TRBV9 and TRBJ2-2; tentatively, D is TRBD2 (5 bases). From germline, CDR1 is SGDLS and CDR2 YYNGEE. V was shortened by 0 bases and J by 5 bases, with 14 bases between the two germline ends. The length of the CDR3 is 16 residues.

The rearrangement uses TRBV7-2 and TRBJ1-2, with D possibly TRBD1 on 6 matching bases. Trimming removed 9 bases at V and 8 bases at J, with 19 bases between. This CDR3 has 13 residues. Germline-derived CDR1 and CDR2 are SGHTA and FQGNSA. CDR3 DNA sequence: TGTGCCAGTGGGGGCTTCTTCCTTGGGGGCTACACCTTC. As protein: CASGGFFLGGYTF.